Presented here are 29 T cell receptor beta chains from one specimen sequenced in a study of T cell responses to AZD1222 COVID-19 vaccine listed by TCRdb under 2021. The time point label for this specimen denotes: about 28 days (+/-7) after the second vaccine dose. Library construction relied on the immunoSEQ multiplex PCR assay. TCRdb provides this immuneACCESS table in a form limited to in-frame rearrangements. Some clones are lacking; in checked studies, under half of them reflect an unresolved V gene, and why the rest are absent is not known. This sample holds tens of thousands of clones; 86% were observed only once. Roughly 5.6% of the sample belongs to the ten largest clones. Sequenced here: peripheral blood, sampled 28 days after the second AZD1222 dose. The receptor set was obtained from an adult who received the AZD1222 COVID-19 vaccine.

The rearrangement links TRBV6-5 to TRBJ2-1; the match to TRBD1 covers 10 bases. The J segment lost 5 bases and the V segment lost 10 bases, leaving 8 bases of the junction unmatched. The CDR3 covers 14 residues. CDR1 is MNHEY and CDR2 is SVGAGI in the germline V gene. The CDR3 coding sequence is TGTGCCACGAATACGGGACAGGGGAACAATGAGCAGTTCTTC. This gives the protein CATNTGQGNNEQFF.

This clone was seen a single time. The J gene is TRBJ2-5, the V gene TRBV6-5; 10 positions match TRBD1. The CDR3 consists of 15 residues. The ends lost 7 bases at V and 5 bases at J; junction bases unmatched: 10. Germline-derived CDR1 and CDR2 are MNHEY and SVGAGI. In DNA form, the CDR3 reads TGTGCCAGCACCCCCCCGGGACAGGGGCTGGAGACCCAGTACTTC. Its protein is CASTPPGQGLETQYF.

V and J are TRBV3-1 (or the pseudogene TRBV3-2) and TRBJ2-7; tentatively, D is TRBD2 (5 bases). CDR3 length: 13 amino acids. In germline, CDR1 is LGHDT, CDR2 YNNKEL (reference sequence). The germline V and J ends were trimmed by 3 bases and 8 bases, with 14 bases remaining between them. For the CDR3, the DNA is TGTGCCAGCAGCCAGACTATAGCGTCCAAGCAGTACTTC. As protein: CASSQTIASKQYF.

This clone was observed a handful of times. The gene calls are TRBV3-1 (or the pseudogene TRBV3-2) and TRBJ1-1; 8 nucleotides agree with TRBD1. Germline V gene lookup returns CDR1 LGHDT and CDR2 YNNKEL (reference sequence). There are 13 residues in the CDR3. The trim removed 3 bases at V and 7 bases at J, leaving 4 bases unmatched. CDR3 sequence (DNA): TGTGCCAGCAGCCAGTCTGACAGGGGTGAAGCTTTCTTT. It is translated as CASSQSDRGEAFF.

The CDR3 protein is CASSLGTSGALTGELFF. In nucleotides, the CDR3 is TGTGCCAGCAGCCTAGGGACTAGCGGGGCTTTAACCGGGGAGCTGTTTTTT. V usage is TRBV5-4 and J usage is TRBJ2-2, with 13 nucleotides matching TRBD2. The V gene end was trimmed by 4 bases and the J gene end by 5 bases; junction bases not matched to a gene: 8. The CDR3 runs to 17 residues. In germline, CDR1 is SGHNT, CDR2 YYREEE (reference sequence). The full variable domain, rest sourced from reference TRBV5-4 and TRBJ2-2, is ETGVTQSPTHLIKTRGQQVTLRCSSQSGHNTVSWYQQALGQGPQFIFQYYREEENGRGNFPPRFSGLQFPNYSSELNVNALELDDSALYLCASSLGTSGALTGELFFGEGSRLTVL.

There are a few counts of this clone. This chain connects TRBV4-1 to TRBJ2-7, with D tentatively TRBD2 (5 bases). Germline CDR1 reads MGHRA; CDR2 reads YSYEKL. This CDR3 spans 17 amino acids. Trimming shortened V by 0 bases and J by 2 bases, and 17 bases separated the two germline ends. This CDR3 is CASSQDAAGSRTYEQYF. CDR3 bases: TGCGCCAGCAGCCAAGACGCGGCGGGCAGCAGGACCTACGAGCAGTACTTC.

This chain uses TRBV2 with TRBJ1-1; maybe TRBD1 (5 bases). CDR1 and CDR2 from the germline V gene are SNHLY and FYNNEI. V lost 6 bases, J lost 0 bases, and 11 bases lay in between. The CDR3 covers 14 residues. DNA of the CDR3: TGTGCCAGCAGGGTTGACAGAGTGAACACTGAAGCTTTCTTT. Its translation: CASRVDRVNTEAFF.

This chain connects TRBV7-9 to TRBJ1-1, with D perhaps matching TRBD1 (6 bases). The CDR3 is 12 residues long. Trimming shortened V by 6 bases and J by 5 bases, and 10 bases separated the two germline ends. Germline loops: CDR1 SEHNR, CDR2 FQNEAQ (reference sequence). CDR3 sequence (DNA): TGTGCCAGCAGGAGGGGGAGGACTGAAGCTTTCTTT. This translates into CASRRGRTEAFF.

The chain has TRBV19 and TRBJ1-5, with 9 bases that match TRBD1. V gave up 4 bases and J gave up 3 bases; unmatched junction bases: 7. This CDR3 is 16 amino acids long. Germline CDR1 reads LNHDA; CDR2 reads SQIVND (reference sequence). The CDR3 spells CASSTRQGVNNQPQHF. In DNA, the CDR3 is TGTGCCAGTAGTACCCGACAGGGGGTAAACAATCAGCCCCAGCATTTT.

This clone was observed a few times. The rearrangement links TRBV4-1 to TRBJ1-1; the D gene is possibly TRBD1 (6 bases). Between the trimmed V and J ends, which lost 0 bases and 1 base, there was a span of 6 bases. Germline-derived CDR1 and CDR2 are MGHRA and YSYEKL. The length of the CDR3 is 14 residues. CDR3 nucleotides: TGCGCCAGCAGCCAAGAGGGGGCGAACACTGAAGCTTTCTTT. Residues: CASSQEGANTEAFF.

V gene TRBV9 combines with J gene TRBJ1-6; 11 nucleotides match TRBD1. V lost 5 bases, J lost 9 bases, and 7 bases stayed unmatched. In germline, CDR1 is SGDLS, CDR2 YYNGEE. The CDR3 totals 15 residues. CDR3 sequence (DNA): TGTGCCAGCAGAGGACAGGGGGCTCTGAGTTCACCCCTCCACTTT. Protein sequence: CASRGQGALSSPLHF. The full variable domain, completed using reference TRBV9 and TRBJ1-6, is DSGVTQTPKHLITATGQRVTLRCSPRSGDLSVYWYQQSLDQGLQFLIQYYNGEERAKGNILERFSAQQFPDLHSELNLSSLELGDSALYFCASRGQGALSSPLHFGNGTRLTVT.

In nucleotides, the CDR3 is TGTGCCAGTAGCCCCACATGGTTGGGGGCCAACGTCCTGACTTTC. This translates into CASSPTWLGANVLTF. The gene calls are TRBV19 and TRBJ2-6; D ambiguous. The germline CDR1 and CDR2 sequences are LNHDA and SQIVND (reference sequence). The CDR3 is made up of 15 amino acids. V shed 6 bases and J shed 4 bases, with 13 bases lying between them.

The V and J genes are TRBV11-2 and TRBJ1-5; TRBD1 is a possible D gene (5 bases). The CDR3 length is 13 residues. V lost 5 bases, J lost 8 bases, and 13 bases lay in between. Germline loops: CDR1 SGHAT, CDR2 FQNNGV. The CDR3 DNA reads TGTGCCAGCAGCCGGGACCTTAAGGAGCCCCAGCATTTT. The encoded protein is CASSRDLKEPQHF.

The chain is built from TRBV6-5 and TRBJ1-4; D possibly corresponds to TRBD1 (6 bases). The CDR3 length is 12 residues. Trimming cost V 10 bases and J 7 bases, with 13 bases left between them. Germline assignment: CDR1 MNHEY and CDR2 SVGAGI. CDR3 nucleotides: TGTGCCACCGGGGGGGGCTCTGAAAAACTGTTTTTT. This translates into CATGGGSEKLFF.

This clone occurred once. This chain uses TRBV12-3 or TRBV12-4 with TRBJ1-1; D possibly corresponds to TRBD1 (6 bases). The CDR3 runs to 12 residues. V shed 6 bases and J shed 6 bases, with 11 bases lying between them. CDR3 bases: TGTGCCAGCAGGTTAAGGACAGCTGAAGCTTTCTTT. Protein: CASRLRTAEAFF.

The chain carries TRBV18 and TRBJ1-2, with D possibly TRBD1 on 6 matching bases. The V end lost 3 bases, the J end lost 6 bases, and 11 bases lay between the germline ends. The CDR3 is 13 amino acids. Germline CDR1 and CDR2: KGHSH and LQKENI. Here the CDR3 DNA reads TGTGCCAGCTCACCCATACAGGGCGATGGCTACACCTTC. As protein: CASSPIQGDGYTF.

In its sample, this clone was seen a few times. The rearrangement uses TRBV5-1 and TRBJ1-2; D is possibly TRBD1 (6 bases). The CDR3 consists of 15 residues. Trimming pared 0 bases from V and 4 bases from J, leaving 13 bases between. Germline V lookup: CDR1 SGHRS, CDR2 YFSETQ. This CDR3 is CASSLEAGVGYGYTF. CDR3 DNA: TGCGCCAGCAGCTTGGAGGCAGGGGTGGGCTATGGCTACACCTTC. Full variable domain (remainder filled in from reference TRBV5-1 and TRBJ1-2): KAGVTQTPRYLIKTRGQQVTLSCSPISGHRSVSWYQQTPGQGLQFLFEYFSETQRNKGNFPGRFSGRQFSNSRSEMNVSTLELGDSALYLCASSLEAGVGYGYTFGSGTRLTVV.

This chain's CDR3 is CASSRRLAGGPLEETQYF. As DNA, the CDR3 is TGTGCCAGCAGTCGACGACTAGCGGGGGGCCCACTGGAAGAGACCCAGTACTTC. The V call is TRBV28, the J call TRBJ2-5; 13 positions match TRBD2. The CDR3 covers 18 residues. Germline assignment: CDR1 MDHEN and CDR2 SYDVKM. Unmatched junction bases numbered 12, after V lost 5 bases and J lost 3 bases.

This chain uses TRBV6-2 or TRBV6-3 with TRBJ2-1; the D gene could be TRBD1 or TRBD2 (7 bases each). V shed 5 bases and J shed 8 bases, with 25 bases lying between them. CDR3 length: 17 residues. Germline CDR1 is MNHEY and CDR2 is SVGEGT. CDR3 DNA: TGTGCCAGCAGTCGCCCGACAGGGAGGGCAATACAGGATGAGCAGTTCTTC. It yields the protein CASSRPTGRAIQDEQFF.

The rearrangement joins TRBV4-1 to TRBJ1-2, with 8 bases fitting TRBD1. CDR3 length equals 14 residues. V gave up 4 bases and J gave up 5 bases; unmatched junction bases: 6. Germline V CDR1 and CDR2: MGHRA, YSYEKL. The CDR3 sequence is CASSPLQGGYGYTF. The CDR3 DNA follows: TGCGCCAGCAGCCCACTACAGGGGGGGTATGGCTACACCTTC.

This chain uses TRBV29-1 with TRBJ2-1; D is unresolved. The CDR3 has 15 amino acids. Trimming removed 4 bases at V and 1 base at J, with 14 bases between. Germline V gene lookup returns CDR1 SQVTM and CDR2 ANQGSEA. CDR3: CSVVEPLVSYNEQFF. The CDR3 nucleotides are TGCAGCGTTGTAGAGCCCCTGGTATCCTACAATGAGCAGTTCTTC.

The V gene is TRBV4-1, the J gene TRBJ2-7; D perhaps matches TRBD2 (5 bases). Germline CDR1 MGHRA, CDR2 YSYEKL. The CDR3 consists of 14 residues. Trimming pared 1 base from V and 7 bases from J, leaving 14 bases between. The CDR3 coding sequence is TGCGCCAGCAGCCAAGTGGCGTCACGAGGGGAGCAGTACTTC. This gives the protein CASSQVASRGEQYF.

The CDR3: CASSLRGGSSYNEQFF. The CDR3 DNA reads TGTGCCAGCAGCTTAAGGGGGGGTAGCTCCTACAATGAGCAGTTCTTC. The V call is TRBV7-8, the J call TRBJ2-1, with TRBD2 as a possible D gene (7 bases). The CDR3 spans 16 residues. Trimming left V 2 bases short and J 0 bases short, with 11 bases between. Germline V gene sequence: CDR1 SGHVS, CDR2 FQNEAQ.

V and J are TRBV28 and TRBJ1-5; perhaps TRBD1 as D (6 bases). From germline, CDR1 is MDHEN and CDR2 SYDVKM. This CDR3 has 15 amino acids. Trimming shortened V by 5 bases and J by 4 bases, and 15 bases separated the two germline ends. The CDR3 nucleotides are TGTGCCAGCAGTCTCTACAGGGATCCTAATCAGCCCCAGCATTTT. Protein: CASSLYRDPNQPQHF.

The chain has TRBV20-1 and TRBJ1-2; no firm D call. CDR1 and CDR2 from the germline V gene are DFQATT and SNEGSKA (reference sequence). The V end lost 6 bases, the J end lost 7 bases, and 12 bases lay between the germline ends. This CDR3 has 11 residues. The CDR3 protein is CSAVTGGGYTF. The CDR3, as DNA: TGCAGTGCCGTGACCGGCGGTGGCTACACCTTC.

The chain uses TRBV10-1 and TRBJ2-1; D not resolved. Between the trimmed V and J ends, which lost 3 bases and 5 bases, there was a span of 11 bases. The CDR3 length is 14 residues. Germline values: CDR1 WNHNN, CDR2 SYGVQD (reference sequence). CDR3 bases: TGCGCCAGCAGTGATTTAGGTTCCGACAATGAGCAGTTCTTC. This sequence encodes CASSDLGSDNEQFF.

The V call is TRBV11-3, the J call TRBJ2-7; tentative D call: TRBD1 (6 bases). V was pared by 4 bases and J by 0 bases, with 10 bases between. The CDR3 spans 14 residues. Germline lookup yields CDR1 SGHNT and CDR2 YENEEA. CDR3 sequence reads: CASSSRDNSYEQYF. The CDR3 DNA sequence: TGTGCCAGCAGCTCCCGGGACAACTCCTACGAGCAGTACTTC. Based on the CDR3 plus reference TRBV11-3 and TRBJ2-7, the full variable domain is EAGVVQSPRYKIIEKKQPVAFWCNPISGHNTLYWYLQNLGQGPELLIRYENEEAVDDSQLPKDRFSAERLKGVDSTLKIQPAELGDSAVYLCASSSRDNSYEQYFGPGTRLTVT.

The rearrangement links TRBV23-1 to TRBJ1-1, with unresolved D. TRBV23-1 is filed as an ORF, its function uncertain. Between the trimmed V and J ends, which lost 6 bases and 4 bases, there was a span of 12 bases. CDR3 length: 13 amino acids. Written as DNA, the CDR3 is TGCGCCAGCAGCCCGAGGGTTAGCACTGAAGCTTTCTTT. This gives the protein CASSPRVSTEAFF.

About this clone itself: Other nucleotide sequences in the sample specify the same CDR3. The chain has TRBV6-5 and TRBJ2-2, with D hard to call. Trimming removed 0 bases from V and 3 bases from J, with 5 bases in between. The CDR3 consists of 14 residues. Germline CDR1 MNHEY, CDR2 SVGAGI. The CDR3 sequence is CASSYSQYTGELFF. The CDR3 coding sequence is TGTGCCAGCAGTTACTCGCAGTACACCGGGGAGCTGTTTTTT.